The 12 T cell receptor beta chains listed next were all sequenced from one sample in a study of cytomegalovirus exposure and HLA in healthy donors. The primer mix had 60 Vbeta and 13 Jbeta primers. Method: immunoSEQ multiplex PCR; TCRdb's copy keeps in-frame clones and lacks some. Among some 220,000 clones, 85% to 90% were seen once, and the ten largest hold 1%. Sequenced input: PBMCs. These receptors came from a woman in her late teens or twenties in good health and CMV-seronegative.

A single count supports this clone. The rearrangement joins TRBV27 to TRBJ2-7; TRBD2 might be the D (6 bases). CDR1 and CDR2 from the germline V gene are MNHEY and SMNVEV (reference sequence). Trimming left V 10 bases short and J 7 bases short, with 14 bases between. This CDR3 region has 11 residues. CDR3 loop: CAMGGPGEQYF. The CDR3 DNA reads as TGTGCCATGGGGGGACCGGGGGAGCAGTACTTC.

The sample holds a few counts of this clone. The chain has TRBV7-7 and TRBJ1-2; 7 positions match TRBD1. The germline gives CDR1 SSHAT, CDR2 FNYEAQ (reference sequence). V lost 7 bases to trimming and J lost 6 bases; unmatched junction nucleotides: 11. The CDR3 has 14 residues. CDR3 sequence: CASNPRGGGDGYTF. CDR3 coding DNA: TGTGCCAGCAATCCGCGCGGAGGGGGCGATGGCTACACCTTC.

The rearrangement links TRBV18 to TRBJ1-1; D call uncertain. Germline-derived CDR1 and CDR2 are KGHSH and LQKENI. CDR3 length: 14 amino acids. Trimming removed 2 bases at V and 3 bases at J, with 10 bases between. This CDR3 is CASSPTIRDTEAFF. The CDR3 DNA reads as TGTGCCAGCTCACCAACAATCCGGGACACTGAAGCTTTCTTT.

The chain links TRBV29-1 to TRBJ2-2, with 10 positions matching TRBD2. The J segment lost 5 bases and the V segment lost 6 bases, leaving 15 bases of the junction unmatched. The CDR3 extends over 17 amino acids. Germline V gene lookup returns CDR1 SQVTM and CDR2 ANQGSEA. The CDR3 protein is CSVTLMASGSGTGELFF. The CDR3 DNA sequence: TGCAGCGTGACCCTCATGGCTAGCGGGAGTGGAACCGGGGAGCTGTTTTTT.

V and J are TRBV2 and TRBJ2-3, with 7 bases fitting TRBD2. The CDR3 runs 15 residues. The ends lost 4 bases at V and 1 base at J; junction bases unmatched: 5. The germline CDR1 and CDR2 sequences are SNHLY and FYNNEI. The CDR3 sequence is CASSGASGGTDTQYF. Written as DNA, the CDR3 is TGTGCCAGCAGTGGGGCTAGCGGAGGCACAGATACGCAGTATTTT. Full variable domain (missing parts from reference TRBV2 and TRBJ2-3): EPEVTQTPSHQVTQMGQEVILRCVPISNHLYFYWYRQILGQKVEFLVSFYNNEISEKSEIFDDQFSVERPDGSNFTLKIRSTKLEDSAMYFCASSGASGGTDTQYFGPGTRLTVL.

This chain joins TRBV9 and TRBJ2-1; D might be TRBD1 (5 bases). Per germline, CDR1 SGDLS and CDR2 YYNGEE. V lost 3 bases to trimming and J lost 7 bases, with 8 bases between them. The CDR3 sequence is 12 residues long. The CDR3 is CASSGQRNEQFF. DNA of the CDR3: TGTGCCAGCAGCGGACAGAGGAATGAGCAGTTCTTC.

The CDR3, as DNA: TGCAGCGTCAGGGGGCTCTCCTACAATGAGCAGTTCTTC. It codes for CSVRGLSYNEQFF. The chain combines TRBV29-1 with TRBJ2-1; 8 bases align to TRBD1. Germline CDR1 SQVTM, CDR2 ANQGSEA. The V segment lost 6 bases and the J segment 0 bases; nucleotides outside the gene matches: 1. This CDR3 spans 13 amino acids.

As regards this clone: This specimen includes other DNA sequences encoding the same CDR3. The chain joins TRBV7-9 to TRBJ2-7; D gene ambiguous. The length of the CDR3 is 14 residues. Germline V gives CDR1 SEHNR, CDR2 FQNEAQ (reference sequence). The V end lost 3 bases, the J end lost 0 bases, and 9 bases lay between the germline ends. CDR3 in amino acids: CASSLVGSSYEQYF. CDR3 sequence (DNA): TGTGCCAGCAGCTTGGTGGGCAGCTCCTACGAGCAGTACTTC.

The table lists this clone with a count of one. The V gene is TRBV5-1, the J gene TRBJ2-5, with 9 bases identical to TRBD1. The DNA end favors TRBJ2-7, so the J call may be wrong. The CDR3 is 14 residues long. Germline assignment: CDR1 SGHRS and CDR2 YFSETQ. This chain's CDR3 is CASSVHRGLDEQYF. CDR3 DNA sequence: TGCGCCAGCAGCGTACACAGGGGGCTAGACGAGCAGTACTTC.

V usage is TRBV19 and J usage is TRBJ1-6; D unclear. V dropped 7 bases and J dropped 0 bases, with 22 bases sitting between them. This CDR3 has 19 residues. Germline loops: CDR1 LNHDA, CDR2 SQIVND (reference sequence). CDR3 residues: CASIRNPAPRSSYNSPLHF. The CDR3 DNA reads as TGTGCCAGTATCCGAAACCCGGCCCCTAGGAGCTCCTATAATTCACCCCTCCACTTT.

This chain joins TRBV19 and TRBJ1-6, with 11 bases aligning to TRBD1. Losses at the gene ends were 2 bases for V and 9 bases for J; bases not matched to a gene: 3. The length of the CDR3 is 15 residues. CDR1 and CDR2 from the germline V gene are LNHDA and SQIVND (reference sequence). The chain's CDR3 is CASSILGQGGSPLHF. Written as DNA, the CDR3 is TGTGCCAGTAGTATATTGGGACAGGGGGGTTCACCCCTCCACTTT.

The V and J genes are TRBV18 and TRBJ2-1, with 9 bases identical to TRBD2. The CDR3 totals 19 residues. Germline CDR1 reads KGHSH; CDR2 reads LQKENI. V lost 3 bases and J lost 7; bases outside the gene matches: 19. CDR3 in DNA: TGTGCCAGCTCACCGGATGTGATAGCGGGAGCTTACTCTACTAATGAGCAGTTCTTC. This gives the protein CASSPDVIAGAYSTNEQFF.